The T cell receptor (beta chain) under discussion was sequenced for a study of Ad26.COV2.S vaccination and SARS-CoV-2 variants. Study context: The donor participated in the COV1001 trial, in its Ad26.COV2.S arm. The study, taken as a whole, reports: Reportedly, spike-specific CD8+ and CD4+ T cell responses achieved substantial breadth once vaccination had taken place.

A note on this clone: No antigen is known for it.

Per germline, CDR1 MNHEY and CDR2 SVGAGI. Trimming took off 0 bases at V and 0 bases at J, with 9 bases between the two ends. The CDR3 extends over 15 amino acids. Treatment given: approximately 18 received Ad26.COV2.S at low or high dose, single or two shots; roughly 5 received placebo; per-sample allocation not given. The study sampled participants on day 63 after the first vaccine or placebo injection. Libraries were prepared by immunoSEQ multiplex PCR; TCRdb keeps only in-frame clonotypes and omits some of them. The table records 400,000 to 450,000 clones, approximately 90% of them present only once.

The specimen was peripheral blood, collected in a trial of Ad26.COV2.S vaccine versus placebo. The rearrangement joins TRBV6-5 to TRBJ2-7; D may be TRBD2 (7 bases). This TCR was sampled from a person aged 18-60 years who received the Ad26.COV2.S COVID-19 vaccine or a placebo. The CDR3 loop reads CASSYSAGASYEQYF. In DNA form, the CDR3 reads TGTGCCAGCAGTTACTCGGCGGGGGCCTCCTACGAGCAGTACTTC.